The next 14 T cell receptor beta chains were all read from a single sample in a study of T cell repertoires in cytomegalovirus infection. Their antigens remain unidentified. Via MiXCR, TCRdb re-called the reads, giving one row per CDR3 protein. This table has about 470,000 distinct CDR3 sequences, approximately 40% appearing once. The sequences come from cultured PBMCs, collected from culture after CMV antigen stimulation. The receptors shown here come from a human donor in good health (CMV status not recorded). Some clones in this sample may be carry-over from other donors' samples.

There are a few counts of this clonotype. This rearrangement joins TRBV7-2 to TRBJ2-3; D might be TRBD2 (6 bases). V lost 1 base to trimming and J lost 5 bases, with 13 bases between them. There are 15 residues in the CDR3. CDR1 SGHTA and CDR2 FQGNSA come from the germline V gene. For the CDR3, the DNA is TGTGCCAGCAGCTTAGGTTTACTAGCTTTAGATACGCAGTATTTT. Translation: CASSLGLLALDTQYF.

The rearrangement links TRBV7-4 to TRBJ2-5; D not certain. This CDR3 contains 14 residues. The germline gives CDR1 SGHVT, CDR2 SQSDAQ. V shed 5 bases and J shed 1 base, with 11 bases lying between them. The CDR3 sequence is CASSITELQETQYF. CDR3 nucleotide sequence: TGTGCCAGCAGCATCACAGAGCTCCAAGAGACCCAGTACTTC.

The rearrangement joins TRBV2 to TRBJ1-1, with D perhaps TRBD1 (6 bases). Trimming left V 0 bases short and J 10 bases short, with 9 bases between. This CDR3 spans 12 amino acids. The germline V gene encodes CDR1 SNHLY and CDR2 FYNNEI. The DNA of the CDR3 is TGTGCCAGCAGTGAAGCGCGGGGGGCAGCTTTCTTT. Translation gives CASSEARGAAFF.

This clonotype was counted between two and nine times. V gene TRBV7-2 combines with J gene TRBJ2-1; D gene uncertain. This CDR3 is built from 16 residues. Per the germline V gene, CDR1 is SGHTA and CDR2 is FQGNSA. Trimming pared 2 bases from V and 7 bases from J, leaving 18 bases between. Here the CDR3 DNA reads TGTGCCAGCAGCTTATCGGGCAGACCCCTCCGGAATGAGCAGTTCTTC. As protein: CASSLSGRPLRNEQFF. Together with reference TRBV7-2 and TRBJ2-1, the CDR3 gives the full variable domain: GAGVSQSPSNKVTEKGKDVELRCDPISGHTALYWYRQSLGQGLEFLIYFQGNSAPDKSGLPSDRFSAERTGGSVSTLTIQRTQQEDSAVYLCASSLSGRPLRNEQFFGPGTRLTVL.

This chain uses TRBV28 with TRBJ1-2; D unresolved. From germline, CDR1 is MDHEN and CDR2 SYDVKM. The CDR3 length is 15 residues. V was pared by 3 bases and J by 4 bases, with 15 bases between. Written as DNA, the CDR3 is TGTGCCAGCAGTTTTGTGGCGAACTCCGGCTATGGCTACACCTTC. Translation: CASSFVANSGYGYTF.

J is TRBJ2-1 and V is TRBV12-3 or TRBV12-4, with a tentative D call TRBD2 (7 bases). This CDR3 contains 13 residues. Trimming cost V 8 bases and J 5 bases, with 13 bases left between them. This chain's CDR3 is CASWGGANNEQFF. The CDR3 nucleotides read TGTGCCAGCTGGGGGGGGGCGAACAATGAGCAGTTCTTC.

A few counts support this clonotype. The V and J genes are TRBV5-4 and TRBJ2-5, with D perhaps assigned TRBD1 or TRBD2 (5 bases each). V lost 0 bases, J lost 5 bases, and 11 bases lay in between. Germline V lookup: CDR1 SGHNT, CDR2 YYREEE (reference sequence). The CDR3 runs 14 residues. The CDR3 nucleotides read TGTGCCAGCAGCTTGGGGACTGCAGGGGAGACCCAGTACTTC. Protein product: CASSLGTAGETQYF.

The rearrangement links TRBV11-1 to TRBJ2-1; the D gene is possibly TRBD2 (6 bases). The CDR3 has 16 residues. Germline CDR1 reads SGHAT; CDR2 reads FQDESV (reference sequence). V dropped 3 bases and J dropped 12 bases, with 24 bases sitting between them. The CDR3 spells CASSFTVGGAKVWQFF. The CDR3 bases are TGTGCCAGCAGCTTCACTGTCGGGGGAGCTAAAGTGTGGCAGTTCTTC.

The CDR3 DNA is TGCAGTGCTAGAGATTTTGGGCGTCGGGGCACAGATACGCAGTATTTT. This translates into CSARDFGRRGTDTQYF. This chain joins TRBV20-1 and TRBJ2-3; no definite D call. This CDR3 is 16 amino acids long. V was cut by 0 bases and J by 1 base, with 14 bases left in between. Germline V CDR1 and CDR2: DFQATT, SNEGSKA (reference sequence).

V is TRBV11-3 and J is TRBJ2-7, with D possibly being TRBD2 (6 bases). The CDR3 runs 13 residues. The V and J ends lost 0 bases and 6 bases respectively, with 9 bases between them. Germline V gene data show CDR1 as SGHNT and CDR2 as YENEEA. Here the CDR3 DNA reads TGTGCCAGCAGCTTAGAGGACGGGGGCGAGCAGTACTTC. Its protein product is CASSLEDGGEQYF. Full variable domain (outside the CDR3, taken from reference TRBV11-3 and TRBJ2-7): EAGVVQSPRYKIIEKKQPVAFWCNPISGHNTLYWYLQNLGQGPELLIRYENEEAVDDSQLPKDRFSAERLKGVDSTLKIQPAELGDSAVYLCASSLEDGGEQYFGPGTRLTVT.

This clonotype has only a few counts. This chain joins TRBV12-3 or TRBV12-4 and TRBJ2-1; 11 bases fit TRBD1. This CDR3 contains 16 residues. J gave up 2 bases and V 6 bases, and 6 bases lay outside the gene matches. The CDR3 coding sequence is TGTGCCAGCAGGGGACAGGGGGATGTGGCCTACAATGAGCAGTTCTTC. This gives the protein CASRGQGDVAYNEQFF.

The chain employs TRBV12-5 and TRBJ2-5; 7 bases align to TRBD2. V trimming: 2 bases; J trimming: 0 bases; junction bases outside the gene matches: 21. The germline CDR1 and CDR2 sequences are LGHNT and FRNRAP. The length of the CDR3 is 21 residues. The CDR3 DNA reads TGTGCTAGTGGTTTGACGCGGGGAGGGGTCCTAGCGGCTTTAGACCAAGAGACCCAGTACTTC. Translation: CASGLTRGGVLAALDQETQYF. The variable domain in full, completed from reference TRBV12-5 and TRBJ2-5, reads DARVTQTPRHKVTEMGQEVTMRCQPILGHNTVFWYRQTMMQGLELLAYFRNRAPLDDSGMPKDRFSAEMPDATLATLKIQPSEPRDSAVYFCASGLTRGGVLAALDQETQYFGPGTRLLVL.

This clonotype was seen a few times. The chain joins TRBV4-1 to TRBJ2-1, with 7 bases lining up with TRBD2. Germline values: CDR1 MGHRA, CDR2 YSYEKL. This CDR3 spans 14 amino acids. With V trimmed by 4 bases and J by 8 bases, 8 bases remained unmatched. CDR3 DNA sequence: TGCGCCAGCAGCCTCGGGGGGAAATTTCATGAGCAGTTCTTC. Translated: CASSLGGKFHEQFF.

The table lists this clonotype with a count of one. The rearrangement uses TRBV7-8 and TRBJ1-4, with 8 bases lining up with TRBD1. The CDR3 contains 16 residues. J was trimmed by 0 bases and V by 4 bases; bases with no gene match: 4. Germline CDR1 reads SGHVS; CDR2 reads FQNEAQ. The DNA for the CDR3 is TGTGCCAGCAGCTATGGGACAGGCCCAACTAATGAAAAACTGTTTTTT. Its translation is CASSYGTGPTNEKLFF.